A selection of T cell receptor beta chains follows, all from one sample in a study of blood T cell repertoires in COVID-19. Some clones are missing from TCRdb's copy, which holds only in-frame ones; the method was immunoSEQ multiplex PCR. This table has around 99,000 clones, under 90% appearing once. The sequenced sample consisted of peripheral blood. The receptors were sampled from a woman aged 50 to 60 with acute or convalescent COVID-19. The CDR3 runs from the conserved cysteine through the conserved F or W. A D gene is named only where the DNA matches it firmly. Some rows mark clone size as missing; the rest say once, few, many or name a class of expanded clone.

j_call: TRBJ1-4; d_call: TRBD1; v_call: TRBV18; cdr3_length: 15; clone_size: -; cdr3_nt: TGTGCCAGCTCACGAACGACAGGGTCAAATGAAAAACTGTTTTTT; cdr3_aa: CASSRTTGSNEKLFF
j_call: TRBJ1-6; d_call: TRBD1; v_call: TRBV18; cdr3_length: 16; clone_size: once; cdr3_nt: TGTGCCAGCTCACCACTTGGGGACAGGAGCAATTCACCCCTCCACTTT; cdr3_aa: CASSPLGDRSNSPLHF
j_call: TRBJ2-2; d_call: -; v_call: TRBV21-1; cdr3_length: 18; clone_size: -; cdr3_nt: TGTGCCAGCAGCACAAGACAGGGGGCAAGAAAGAACACCGGGGAGCTGTTTTTT; cdr3_aa: CASSTRQGARKNTGELFF
j_call: TRBJ2-1; d_call: TRBD2; v_call: TRBV30; cdr3_length: 15; clone_size: -; cdr3_nt: TGTGCCTGGAGTTCCGGGACTAGCGGATACAATGAGCAGTTCTTC; cdr3_aa: CAWSSGTSGYNEQFF
j_call: TRBJ1-6; d_call: -; v_call: TRBV15; cdr3_length: 15; clone_size: -; cdr3_nt: TGTGCCACCAGCAGAGATTGGGCGCGGGGTTCACCCCTCCACTTT; cdr3_aa: CATSRDWARGSPLHF
j_call: TRBJ1-1; d_call: TRBD1; v_call: TRBV19; cdr3_length: 16; clone_size: -; cdr3_nt: TGTGCCAGTAGTATCCGGGACAGTATCATGAACACTGAAGCTTTCTTT; cdr3_aa: CASSIRDSIMNTEAFF
j_call: TRBJ2-2; d_call: TRBD1; v_call: TRBV28; cdr3_length: 14; clone_size: few; cdr3_nt: TGTGCCAGCAGCCTGGGACAGGAGACCGGGGAGCTGTTTTTT; cdr3_aa: CASSLGQETGELFF
j_call: TRBJ2-3; d_call: -; v_call: TRBV5-1; cdr3_length: 15; clone_size: -; cdr3_nt: TGCGCCAGCAGCTTGGAAGGGGGTGGGACAGATACGCAGTATTTT; cdr3_aa: CASSLEGGGTDTQYF
j_call: TRBJ1-1; d_call: -; v_call: TRBV28; cdr3_length: 13; clone_size: -; cdr3_nt: TGTGCCAGCCTTACGACAGAACTCCCCGAAGCTTTCTTT; cdr3_aa: CASLTTELPEAFF
j_call: TRBJ1-4; d_call: TRBD1; v_call: TRBV25-1; cdr3_length: 16; clone_size: -; cdr3_nt: TGTGCCAGCAGTGCCGGGACAGGTCTCACTAATGAAAAACTGTTTTTT; cdr3_aa: CASSAGTGLTNEKLFF
j_call: TRBJ1-3; d_call: TRBD1; v_call: TRBV5-1; cdr3_length: 19; clone_size: -; cdr3_nt: TGCGCCAGCAGCCCCTCGGGACAGGGGATAGTGTTCGAAGGAAACACCATATATTTT; cdr3_aa: CASSPSGQGIVFEGNTIYF
j_call: TRBJ2-3; d_call: TRBD1; v_call: TRBV6-5; cdr3_length: 14; clone_size: -; cdr3_nt: TGTGCCAGCTGCCAAGGACAGGGGGCAGATACGCAGTATTTT; cdr3_aa: CASCQGQGADTQYF
j_call: TRBJ1-1; d_call: -; v_call: TRBV21-1; cdr3_length: 17; clone_size: -; cdr3_nt: TGTGCCAGCAGCAAAGCAGGGCAGGGGGGTGGTTGGACTGAAGCTTTCTTT; cdr3_aa: CASSKAGQGGGWTEAFF
j_call: TRBJ1-3; d_call: -; v_call: TRBV19; cdr3_length: 14; clone_size: few; cdr3_nt: TGTGCCAGTGGCACCGGGAGCTCTGGAAACACCATATATTTT; cdr3_aa: CASGTGSSGNTIYF
j_call: TRBJ2-2; d_call: -; v_call: TRBV7-3; cdr3_length: 15; clone_size: -; cdr3_nt: TGTGCCAGCAGCTTATCCAGGGCCAACACCGGGGAGCTGTTTTTT; cdr3_aa: CASSLSRANTGELFF
j_call: TRBJ2-3; d_call: TRBD1; v_call: TRBV19; cdr3_length: 14; clone_size: -; cdr3_nt: TGTGCCAGTACGAGGACAGGGAGCACAGATACGCAGTATTTT; cdr3_aa: CASTRTGSTDTQYF
j_call: TRBJ1-1; d_call: TRBD1; v_call: TRBV5-1; cdr3_length: 14; clone_size: -; cdr3_nt: TGCGCCAGCAGCACCGGACAGGGAGGGGGTGAAGCTTTCTTT; cdr3_aa: CASSTGQGGGEAFF
j_call: TRBJ1-2; d_call: -; v_call: TRBV18; cdr3_length: 15; clone_size: once; cdr3_nt: TGTGCCAGCTCCCCCGGCGGGCACAGGGTACATGGCTACACCTTC; cdr3_aa: CASSPGGHRVHGYTF
j_call: TRBJ2-6; d_call: -; v_call: TRBV30; cdr3_length: 15; clone_size: -; cdr3_nt: TGTGCCTGGAGTGTTCCGGGAGCTGGGGCCAACGTCCTGACTTTC; cdr3_aa: CAWSVPGAGANVLTF
j_call: TRBJ2-3; d_call: TRBD2; v_call: TRBV5-4; cdr3_length: 15; clone_size: -; cdr3_nt: TGTGCCAGCAGCCCATTAAGCGGGGGCACAGATACGCAGTATTTT; cdr3_aa: CASSPLSGGTDTQYF
j_call: TRBJ1-2; d_call: -; v_call: TRBV11-2; cdr3_length: 12; clone_size: -; cdr3_nt: TGTGCCAGCAGTGCGTCTAACTATGGCTACACCTTC; cdr3_aa: CASSASNYGYTF
j_call: TRBJ2-5; d_call: -; v_call: TRBV9; cdr3_length: 16; clone_size: few; cdr3_nt: TGTGCCAGCAGCGTAGGGAGGGGTATCGTCCAAGAGACCCAGTACTTC; cdr3_aa: CASSVGRGIVQETQYF
j_call: TRBJ2-5; d_call: -; v_call: TRBV4-1; cdr3_length: 15; clone_size: -; cdr3_nt: TGCGCCAGCAGCCAACGTGAGCTAACCGGAGAGACCCAGTACTTC; cdr3_aa: CASSQRELTGETQYF
j_call: TRBJ1-4; d_call: TRBD1; v_call: TRBV11-2; cdr3_length: 18; clone_size: -; cdr3_nt: TGTGCCAGCAGCCCGGGGCCCCTGGAGGGGGCGTTTTGGGAAAAACTGTTTTTT; cdr3_aa: CASSPGPLEGAFWEKLFF
j_call: TRBJ1-2; d_call: TRBD1; v_call: TRBV5-4; cdr3_length: 15; clone_size: few; cdr3_nt: TGTGCCAGCAGCGGAGGACCTACAGGGGGTCATGGCTACACCTTC; cdr3_aa: CASSGGPTGGHGYTF
j_call: TRBJ2-3; d_call: -; v_call: TRBV30; cdr3_length: 14; clone_size: once; cdr3_nt: TGTGCCTGGAGTGAAGGGGGGGAGAAAGATACGCAGTATTTT; cdr3_aa: CAWSEGGEKDTQYF
j_call: TRBJ2-1; d_call: -; v_call: TRBV5-1; cdr3_length: 14; clone_size: -; cdr3_nt: TGCGCCAGCAGCTTGGTGCCTAGCGCGGATGAGCAGTTCTTC; cdr3_aa: CASSLVPSADEQFF
j_call: TRBJ2-2; d_call: -; v_call: TRBV25-1; cdr3_length: 16; clone_size: -; cdr3_nt: TGTGCCAGCACCAGTCAACAGGCCTTGGGTACCGGGGAGCTGTTTTTT; cdr3_aa: CASTSQQALGTGELFF
j_call: TRBJ1-1; d_call: TRBD1; v_call: TRBV5-6; cdr3_length: 17; clone_size: -; cdr3_nt: TGTGCCAGCAGCCCAGTCCCGGGACAGGGAATGAACACTGAAGCTTTCTTT; cdr3_aa: CASSPVPGQGMNTEAFF
j_call: TRBJ2-2; d_call: -; v_call: TRBV18; cdr3_length: 15; clone_size: -; cdr3_nt: TGTGCCAGCTCACCACTAAATCGGGACACCGGGGAGCTGTTTTTT; cdr3_aa: CASSPLNRDTGELFF
j_call: TRBJ2-7; d_call: -; v_call: TRBV5-5; cdr3_length: 12; clone_size: -; cdr3_nt: TGTGCCAGCAGCTTGACAGGCTACGAGCAGTACTTC; cdr3_aa: CASSLTGYEQYF
j_call: TRBJ1-1; d_call: TRBD1; v_call: TRBV5-1; cdr3_length: 15; clone_size: -; cdr3_nt: TGCGCCAGCAGCTTGGGACAGGGGGCAGGCACTGAAGCTTTCTTT; cdr3_aa: CASSLGQGAGTEAFF
j_call: TRBJ1-2; d_call: -; v_call: TRBV3-1/TRBV3-2; cdr3_length: 13; clone_size: -; cdr3_nt: TGTGCCAGCAGCCAGTCCTTGAGCACTGGCTACACCTTC; cdr3_aa: CASSQSLSTGYTF
j_call: TRBJ1-2; d_call: -; v_call: TRBV5-1; cdr3_length: 15; clone_size: -; cdr3_nt: TGCGCCAGCAGCTTCTCGGGGGGCCCCAACTATGGCTACACCTTC; cdr3_aa: CASSFSGGPNYGYTF
j_call: TRBJ1-5; d_call: -; v_call: TRBV2; cdr3_length: 13; clone_size: once; cdr3_nt: TGTGCCAGCAGTGAACGGGAGGGTCAGCCCCAGCATTTT; cdr3_aa: CASSEREGQPQHF
j_call: TRBJ2-2; d_call: -; v_call: TRBV19; cdr3_length: 14; clone_size: -; cdr3_nt: TGTGCCAGTAGTAGGCAGGGGAACACCGGGGAGCTGTTTTTT; cdr3_aa: CASSRQGNTGELFF
j_call: TRBJ2-2; d_call: TRBD2; v_call: TRBV4-1; cdr3_length: 17; clone_size: -; cdr3_nt: TGCGCCAGCAGCCCCGAGGGGACTAGCGGACTTTACGGGGAGCTGTTTTTT; cdr3_aa: CASSPEGTSGLYGELFF
j_call: TRBJ2-1; d_call: TRBD2; v_call: TRBV24-1; cdr3_length: 15; clone_size: -; cdr3_nt: TGTGCCACCAGTGATCCTTCGACCGGGAGGGGTGAGCAGTTCTTC; cdr3_aa: CATSDPSTGRGEQFF
j_call: TRBJ2-7; d_call: -; v_call: TRBV5-1; cdr3_length: 15; clone_size: -; cdr3_nt: TGCGCCAGCAGCAAGGACAGAACCCTTACCTACGAGCAGTACTTC; cdr3_aa: CASSKDRTLTYEQYF
j_call: TRBJ1-5; d_call: TRBD1; v_call: TRBV19; cdr3_length: 16; clone_size: -; cdr3_nt: TGTGCCAGTAGTCCAGTGGGACAGGGAAGCAATCAGCCCCAGCATTTT; cdr3_aa: CASSPVGQGSNQPQHF
j_call: TRBJ1-2; d_call: TRBD1; v_call: TRBV4-1; cdr3_length: 19; clone_size: -; cdr3_nt: TGCGCCAGCAGCCTTTCCCAACGGCAGGGGGCGCGGACGGTTGATGGCTACACCTTC; cdr3_aa: CASSLSQRQGARTVDGYTF
j_call: TRBJ1-6; d_call: -; v_call: TRBV6-1; cdr3_length: 12; clone_size: -; cdr3_nt: TGTGCCAGCAGTGAAGAGGGGATCACCCTCCACTTT; cdr3_aa: CASSEEGITLHF
j_call: TRBJ2-3; d_call: TRBD1; v_call: TRBV7-3; cdr3_length: 14; clone_size: -; cdr3_nt: TGTGCCAGCAGCTTCGACAGGGTCACAGATACGCAGTATTTT; cdr3_aa: CASSFDRVTDTQYF
j_call: TRBJ1-1; d_call: -; v_call: TRBV6-5; cdr3_length: 12; clone_size: -; cdr3_nt: TGTGCCAGCAGCCCCGGGAACACTGAAGCTTTCTTT; cdr3_aa: CASSPGNTEAFF
j_call: TRBJ1-6; d_call: TRBD1; v_call: TRBV7-8; cdr3_length: 13; clone_size: -; cdr3_nt: TGTGCCAGCAGGAGACAGGGGGTTTCACCCCTCCACTTT; cdr3_aa: CASRRQGVSPLHF
j_call: TRBJ1-1; d_call: TRBD1; v_call: TRBV11-2; cdr3_length: 15; clone_size: -; cdr3_nt: TGTGCCAGCAGCTTAGCTCACCGGGACAGAACTGAAGCTTTCTTT; cdr3_aa: CASSLAHRDRTEAFF
j_call: TRBJ1-2; d_call: TRBD1; v_call: TRBV10-3; cdr3_length: 14; clone_size: -; cdr3_nt: TGTGCCATCAGGACGACAGGGGAGAACTATGGCTACACCTTC; cdr3_aa: CAIRTTGENYGYTF
j_call: TRBJ2-7; d_call: -; v_call: TRBV10-3; cdr3_length: 13; clone_size: -; cdr3_nt: TGTGCCATCTGGCAGGGCATGGGGTACGAGCAGTACTTC; cdr3_aa: CAIWQGMGYEQYF
j_call: TRBJ2-2; d_call: -; v_call: TRBV20-1; cdr3_length: 13; clone_size: -; cdr3_nt: TGCAGTGCTAGTCGTCAAGAGACCGGGGAGCTGTTTTTT; cdr3_aa: CSASRQETGELFF
j_call: TRBJ2-1; d_call: -; v_call: TRBV10-3; cdr3_length: 15; clone_size: few; cdr3_nt: TGTGCCATCAGTGACGGACAGAGGACCTACAATGAGCAGTTCTTC; cdr3_aa: CAISDGQRTYNEQFF
j_call: TRBJ2-5; d_call: -; v_call: TRBV7-3; cdr3_length: 15; clone_size: -; cdr3_nt: TGTGCCAGCAGCGCTACAGGGAATAGGGGAGAGACCCAGTACTTC; cdr3_aa: CASSATGNRGETQYF
j_call: TRBJ2-4; d_call: -; v_call: TRBV27; cdr3_length: 17; clone_size: -; cdr3_nt: TGTGCCAGCAGTTTATTCAGCCAGGGCCTAGCCAAAAACATTCAGTACTTC; cdr3_aa: CASSLFSQGLAKNIQYF
j_call: TRBJ2-2; d_call: TRBD2; v_call: TRBV4-2; cdr3_length: 18; clone_size: -; cdr3_nt: TGTGCCAGCAGCCAAAATGGCGGGGGGACCTTGAACACCGGGGAGCTGTTTTTT; cdr3_aa: CASSQNGGGTLNTGELFF
j_call: TRBJ2-1; d_call: TRBD2; v_call: TRBV2; cdr3_length: 14; clone_size: -; cdr3_nt: TGTGCCAGCAGTCGGTCTAGCGGGGTAAATGAGCAGTTCTTC; cdr3_aa: CASSRSSGVNEQFF
j_call: TRBJ1-1; d_call: -; v_call: TRBV7-9; cdr3_length: 13; clone_size: once; cdr3_nt: TGTGCCAGCAGCTGGGGAGAACACACTGAAGCTTTCTTT; cdr3_aa: CASSWGEHTEAFF
j_call: TRBJ2-2; d_call: TRBD1; v_call: TRBV3-1/TRBV3-2; cdr3_length: 16; clone_size: -; cdr3_nt: TGTGCCAGCAGCCAGGTGGACAGGGGTTATGACGGGGAGCTGTTTTTT; cdr3_aa: CASSQVDRGYDGELFF
j_call: TRBJ2-2; d_call: -; v_call: TRBV10-3; cdr3_length: 13; clone_size: -; cdr3_nt: TGTGCCATCAGTGAAAGGGGCCACGGGGAGCTGTTTTTT; cdr3_aa: CAISERGHGELFF
j_call: TRBJ1-6; d_call: -; v_call: TRBV5-6; cdr3_length: 14; clone_size: -; cdr3_nt: TGTGCCAGCAGCTTGAGACTAGGAGATTCACCCCTCCACTTT; cdr3_aa: CASSLRLGDSPLHF
j_call: TRBJ2-6; d_call: TRBD1; v_call: TRBV24-1; cdr3_length: 16; clone_size: -; cdr3_nt: TGTGCCACCAGTGAGTGGACAGGGGTTGGGGCCAACGTCCTGACTTTC; cdr3_aa: CATSEWTGVGANVLTF